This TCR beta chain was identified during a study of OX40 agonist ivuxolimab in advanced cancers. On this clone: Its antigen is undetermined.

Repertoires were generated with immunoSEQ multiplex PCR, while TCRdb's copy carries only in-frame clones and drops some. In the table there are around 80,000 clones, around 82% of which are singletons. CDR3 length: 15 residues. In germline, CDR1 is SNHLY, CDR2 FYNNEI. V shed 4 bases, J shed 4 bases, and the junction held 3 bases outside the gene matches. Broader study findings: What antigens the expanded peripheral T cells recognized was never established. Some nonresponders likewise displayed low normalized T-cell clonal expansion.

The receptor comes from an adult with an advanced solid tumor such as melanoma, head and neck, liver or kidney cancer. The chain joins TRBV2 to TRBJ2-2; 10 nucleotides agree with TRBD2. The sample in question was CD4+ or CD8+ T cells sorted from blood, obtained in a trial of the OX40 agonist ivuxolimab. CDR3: CASSASGGATGELFF. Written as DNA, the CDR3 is TGTGCCAGCAGTGCCAGCGGGGGGGCCACCGGGGAGCTGTTTTTT. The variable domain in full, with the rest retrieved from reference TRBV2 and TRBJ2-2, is EPEVTQTPSHQVTQMGQEVILRCVPISNHLYFYWYRQILGQKVEFLVSFYNNEISEKSEIFDDQFSVERPDGSNFTLKIRSTKLEDSAMYFCASSASGGATGELFFGEGSRLTVL.